This is a list of T cell receptor beta chains from one sample in a study of spatial heterogeneity in lung cancer. TCRdb analysed the 5' RACE reads with MiXCR anew, one entry per CDR3 protein. Among 48,000 or so distinct CDR3 sequences listed, around 5.2% were seen once. Sequenced material: PBMCs, taken at surgery. Receptors were obtained from a male donor with early-stage non-small cell lung cancer. Both conserved end residues are part of each CDR3. A D gene is named only where the DNA matches it firmly. Clone size is given for some rows only: seen once, a few or many times, or a class if the clone is expanded.

J | D | size | V | CDR3 | DNA
TRBJ2-5 | TRBD2 | many | TRBV14 | CASSHFVPSGYQETQYF | TGTGCCAGCAGCCATTTCGTCCCTAGCGGGTATCAAGAGACCCAGTACTTC
TRBJ2-7 | . | few | TRBV6-1 | CASTFSLANYEQYF | TGTGCCAGCACTTTTTCGCTAGCCAACTACGAGCAGTACTTC
TRBJ1-4 | . | few | TRBV30 | CAWSVKQGIDEKLFF | TGTGCCTGGAGTGTAAAGCAGGGTATTGATGAAAAACTGTTTTTT
TRBJ2-1 | TRBD2 | many | TRBV20-1 | CSAPTSGRASSYNEQFF | TGCAGTGCTCCCACTAGCGGGAGGGCAAGCTCCTACAATGAGCAGTTCTTC
TRBJ2-5 | TRBD2 | many | TRBV13 | CASSPRASGISETQYF | TGTGCCAGCAGCCCCCGGGCCAGCGGGATTTCGGAGACCCAGTACTTC
TRBJ2-2 | . | many | TRBV7-3 | CASSLNGVTGELFF | TGTGCCAGCAGCTTAAACGGGGTCACCGGGGAGCTGTTTTTT
TRBJ2-7 | TRBD1 | many | TRBV6-5 | CASSPTGQVGEQYF | TGTGCCAGCAGCCCTACTGGACAGGTTGGCGAGCAGTACTTC
TRBJ1-5 | TRBD1 | many | TRBV7-2 | CASSFTGGSNQPQHF | TGTGCCAGCAGCTTTACAGGGGGTAGCAATCAGCCCCAGCATTTT
TRBJ1-5 | . | many | TRBV20-1 | CSASPDPYNQPQHF | TGCAGTGCTAGTCCTGACCCGTACAATCAGCCCCAGCATTTT
TRBJ1-6 | . | many | TRBV7-9 | CASSLAQGYRANNSPLHF | TGTGCCAGCAGCTTAGCGCAGGGTTACAGGGCGAATAATTCACCCCTCCACTTT
TRBJ2-3 | TRBD2 | many | TRBV3-1 | CASSQGGGRTDTQYF | TGTGCCAGCAGCCAAGGTGGCGGGAGGACAGATACGCAGTATTTT
TRBJ2-1 | TRBD2 | many | TRBV5-1 | CASSFLAGVGNEQFF | TGCGCCAGCAGCTTTTTAGCGGGAGTGGGGAATGAGCAGTTCTTC
TRBJ2-3 | TRBD1 | many | TRBV4-1 | CASSLRQGRSTDTQYF | TGCGCCAGCAGCCTAAGACAGGGAAGAAGCACAGATACGCAGTATTTT
TRBJ1-5 | . | many | TRBV6-2/TRBV6-3 | CASSLGRGTSYNQPQHF | TGTGCCAGCAGCCTTGGACGGGGAACCTCCTACAATCAGCCCCAGCATTTT
TRBJ2-4 | . | . | TRBV18 | CASSPPSDGAKNIQYF | TGTGCCAGCTCACCACCGTCTGACGGAGCCAAAAACATTCAGTACTTC
TRBJ1-5 | . | many | TRBV9 | CASSVGSGVGQPQHF | TGTGCCAGCAGCGTAGGGAGCGGTGTGGGGCAGCCCCAGCATTTT
TRBJ1-3 | TRBD1 | few | TRBV27 | CASSSSGGTGNTIYF | TGTGCCAGCAGTTCCTCAGGGGGCACTGGAAACACCATATATTTT
TRBJ2-1 | . | many | TRBV11-2 | CASSSLRRQINEQFF | TGTGCCAGCAGCTCCCTAAGGAGACAGATCAATGAGCAGTTCTTC
TRBJ2-3 | . | many | TRBV4-3 | CASSQVLGGDTQYF | TGCGCCAGCAGCCAAGTTCTAGGGGGGGATACGCAGTATTTT
TRBJ2-7 | . | few | TRBV29-1 | CSARSGYEQYF | TGCAGCGCCCGGTCCGGGTACGAGCAGTACTTC
TRBJ1-1 | . | many | TRBV7-8 | CASSPPRVGLNTEAFF | TGTGCCAGCAGCCCTCCCAGAGTAGGACTGAACACTGAAGCTTTCTTT
TRBJ2-3 | . | many | TRBV12-3/TRBV12-4 | CASTSSGTDTQYF | TGTGCCAGCACCTCGAGCGGCACAGATACGCAGTATTTT
TRBJ2-5 | TRBD2 | many | TRBV15 | CATSRGLAGVQETQYF | TGTGCCACCAGCAGAGGCCTAGCGGGAGTCCAAGAGACCCAGTACTTC
TRBJ1-5 | . | many | TRBV28 | CASRSGHQPQHF | TGTGCCAGCCGGTCGGGCCATCAGCCCCAGCATTTT
TRBJ2-7 | . | many | TRBV25-1 | CASSRTERLYEQYF | TGTGCCAGCAGCCGGACAGAACGACTCTACGAGCAGTACTTC
TRBJ2-3 | . | . | TRBV20-1 | CSASPLRAGTDTQYF | TGCAGTGCTAGCCCCCTTCGGGCAGGCACAGATACGCAGTATTTT
TRBJ2-2 | . | many | TRBV7-3 | CASSHLRGTGELFF | TGTGCCAGCAGCCACCTCAGAGGCACCGGGGAGCTGTTTTTT
TRBJ2-3 | TRBD1 | many | TRBV7-8 | CASSPSSGQGARDTQYF | TGTGCCAGCAGCCCCTCGTCGGGACAGGGGGCCAGAGATACGCAGTATTTT
TRBJ2-7 | . | . | TRBV5-1 | CASSLLRIPYEQYF | TGCGCCAGCAGCTTGCTCAGAATCCCCTACGAGCAGTACTTC
TRBJ2-1 | TRBD2 | many | TRBV27 | CASSRPLAGGLNEQFF | TGTGCCAGCAGCCGCCCGCTAGCGGGAGGGCTTAATGAGCAGTTCTTC
TRBJ2-5 | TRBD2 | many | TRBV29-1 | CSVGRTSGSQETQYF | TGCAGCGTTGGGAGGACTAGCGGGTCCCAAGAGACCCAGTACTTC
TRBJ2-2 | . | . | TRBV19 | CASTLSGAGELFF | TGTGCCAGTACCCTCAGCGGCGCCGGGGAGCTGTTTTTT
TRBJ1-1 | . | many | TRBV20-1 | CSARSRGMNTEAFF | TGCAGTGCTAGGAGTCGGGGAATGAACACTGAAGCTTTCTTT
TRBJ2-4 | . | . | TRBV5-1 | CASSSTDPSSSAKNIQYF | TGCGCCAGCAGCTCGACTGACCCCTCGAGCTCAGCCAAAAACATTCAGTACTTC
TRBJ2-1 | TRBD2 | many | TRBV10-3 | CAISESGGGGLLTSYNEQFF | TGTGCCATCAGTGAGTCAGGAGGCGGGGGTCTCCTTACCTCATACAATGAGCAGTTCTTC
TRBJ2-5 | TRBD1 | many | TRBV28 | CASSLGGQATQETQYF | TGTGCCAGCAGTTTAGGGGGACAGGCGACCCAAGAGACCCAGTACTTC
TRBJ1-5 | TRBD1 | many | TRBV7-2 | CASSSRTGATGEPQHF | TGTGCCAGCAGCTCCCGGACAGGGGCGACAGGGGAGCCCCAGCATTTT